The sample holds many counts of the clone carrying this T cell receptor (beta chain). From 300 to 450 ng of RNA, a library with molecular barcoded alpha/delta and beta/gamma adaptors was made. TCRdb re-analysed the reads in MiXCR, keeping a single row per CDR3 protein. The sample has tens of thousands of distinct CDR3 sequences, 20% to 25% seen once. The data are from a study of read filtering for tumor transcriptome and immune sequencing. Trimming removed 4 bases from V and 9 bases from J; junction bases left unmatched: 7. Germline values: CDR1 SGDLS, CDR2 YYNGEE. This CDR3 spans 14 amino acids. The specimen was a population of CD138-negative cells sorted from bone marrow. This sequence was found in a donor over 35 with multiple myeloma. This rearrangement joins TRBV9 to TRBJ2-1; 10 bases match TRBD2. CDR3 residues: CASSNPAGGPEQFF. CDR3 nucleotide sequence: TGTGCCAGCAGCAACCCAGCGGGAGGGCCTGAGCAGTTCTTC.